This T cell receptor (beta chain) was profiled in a study of blood T cells in healthy people across ages (dated by TCRdb to between 2014 and 2016). At the level of the whole study: In model experiments, template switching captured roughly one uniquely barcoded TCR beta cDNA molecule for every two T cells. To avoid experimental bias, donors of different ages were randomly spread across the sequencing lanes. Two additional independent replicas of 1 million unique cDNA reads from the same blood draw were analyzed for two donors (one aged 18 to 30 and one aged 80 or older). Using deep sequencing normalized with unique cDNA molecular identifiers, the study measured how TCR beta repertoire diversity changes with age. Four age groups were formed from the donors: young (average 16 years), middle-aged (approximately 41), aged (about 62) and long-lived (more than 75).

Findings and caveats that apply to the study as a whole: Because the CMV infection status of the donors was unknown, age-related changes in expanded clonotypes may potentially have been confounded. Observed TCR beta diversity correlated strongly with the percentage of naive T cells measured by flow cytometry. Compared with the aged group, more naive CD4+ T cells, fewer expanded clones and increased TCR diversity were shown by the long-lived group, suggesting age selection. Conclusive comparison of naive and antigen-experienced compartments was prevented by the profiling of bulk unsorted PBMCs. As age increased, observed TCR beta diversity per million T cells dropped in a roughly linear way, and a significant reduction was already evident by age about 36. Estimates of total diversity from one million sequenced T cells were regarded as lower bounds and underestimates.

This clonotype was seen at least ten times. Which antigen it targets is not known. Its ends do not fully match the called genes, so a read error is possible. The CDR3 numbers 14 residues from cysteine through phenylalanine. Only CDR3 DNA remains: 42 bases, in frame from the first base. The library was obtained by 5' RACE. The sequencer was an Illumina HiSeq 2500. A second PCR of roughly 6 to 11 cycles was run with a J-beta primer mix and a sample-barcoded 5' primer. A unique molecular identifier was introduced onto each TCR beta cDNA molecule by a template-switch 5' adaptor carrying 12 random nucleotides. Each sample yielded at least 3 million CDR3-containing paired-end reads. First-strand cDNA synthesis was performed from all RNA using the Mint cDNA synthesis kit, with priming by a TRBC-specific oligonucleotide. Following uracil-DNA glycosylase treatment, all cDNA underwent a first 18-cycle PCR with the universal primers M1SS and BC2_uni_R. The study's own analysis went as follows. Normalization of each sample was performed by random selection of 1 million high-quality reads, each carrying a distinct molecular identifier. Instead of being binned into consensus sequences, reads that shared molecular identifiers were thrown out. MiTCR, run with a Q25 quality threshold and the strictest error-elimination algorithm, handled CDR3 identification, clonotype clustering and error correction. A nonparametric unseen species model with Euler transformation was used to estimate lower-bound total TCR beta diversity. The public reads were run again by TCRdb, first through fastp at Q25 and then through MiXCR, and only productive beta chains were kept. Entries are consolidated by CDR3 protein sequence, retaining the most common genes and DNA. What appears here as the V and J calls and clone size reflects TCRdb's work, not the paper's. This sample gives 550,000 to 750,000 distinct CDR3 sequences in total; under 25% of them show up just once. The leading ten clones occupy under 4% of the sample.

Donors were under 40 systemically healthy Caucasian individuals from Russia aged roughly 6 to 90 years. Each donor gave 8 to 10 milliliters of peripheral blood, drawn into EDTA-treated Vacutainer tubes. Ficoll-Paque density-gradient centrifugation was used to isolate PBMCs, with at least 6 million obtained per sample. Total RNA, at least 5 micrograms per sample, was extracted from PBMCs with Trizol reagent. Naive CD45RAhigh/CD27high T cell percentages were measured by flow cytometry on a PBMC aliquot from every donor. This receptor chain uses TRBV12-3 or TRBV12-4 and TRBJ1-5; the junction holds 9 bases that match TRBD1. What was sequenced was blood. The origin of this receptor is a man between 65 and 85 years old in good health. The DNA is TGCGCCAGCAGCTTGAGACAGGGGGATCAGCCCCAGCATTTT. The resulting protein is CASSLRQGDQPQHF.